This T cell receptor beta chain was identified in a study of T cell responses to AZD1222 COVID-19 vaccine. Trimming took 4 bases from V and 2 from J, leaving 2 bases between them. CDR3 size: 11 residues. Germline V gives CDR1 LGHDT, CDR2 YNNKEL (reference sequence). Details on this clone: Its antigen is unidentified.

General study points: Within unmutated variant regions lay the reported targets of nearly half of spike-specific TCRs. At study baseline, merely over 5 AZD1222 recipients were seropositive.

The repertoire was sequenced with immunoSEQ multiplex PCR; TCRdb's copy has only in-frame clones and lacks some. The table lists over 150,000 clones, roughly nine tenths of them singletons. This chain connects TRBV3-1 (or the pseudogene TRBV3-2) to TRBJ2-5; no firm D call. This TCR came from an adult in good health. The sample in question was peripheral blood, obtained on day 0 of MenACWY control vaccination. The CDR3 bases are TGTGCCAGCAGCCGTCAAGAGACCCAGTACTTC. Protein: CASSRQETQYF.